What follows are 10 T cell receptor beta chains derived from one specimen sequenced in a study of liver allograft versus peripheral blood T cells. The overall study: Recipients' peripheral blood T cell receptor repertoires were compared with those in transplanted livers.

In TCRdb, the reads were re-called with MiXCR into one record per CDR3 protein. The sample contains 9,300 or so distinct CDR3 sequences, around 15% of which appear only once. These receptors all come from a human patient who had a liver transplant. Some T cells may trace back to the graft donor.

This clonotype appeared a few times. The V gene is TRBV28, the J gene TRBJ2-3; D might be TRBD1 or TRBD2, each matching 5 bases. This CDR3 is 16 amino acids long. Per germline, CDR1 MDHEN and CDR2 SYDVKM. Between the trimmed V and J ends, which lost 3 bases and 2 bases, there was a span of 15 bases. CDR3 amino acids: CASSFGAGTLTDTQYF. In DNA form, the CDR3 reads TGTGCCAGCAGTTTTGGAGCTGGGACCCTCACAGATACGCAGTATTTT.

About this clonotype: This clone may be a read error of a much larger clone one base away. V and J are TRBV20-1 and TRBJ1-3, with a tentative D call TRBD1 (5 bases). Germline V CDR1 and CDR2: DFQATT, SNEGSKA (reference sequence). The V end lost 5 bases, the J end lost 2 bases, and 16 bases lay between the germline ends. This CDR3 contains 15 residues. CDR3 DNA: TGCAGTGCTCAAGCGACCGGGGGGACTGGAAACACCATATATTTT. Its protein is CSAQATGGTGNTIYF.

As DNA, the CDR3 is TGTGCCAGCAGTGAAGAAGGGGGCACTGAAGCTTTCTTT. Protein product: CASSEEGGTEAFF. The chain carries TRBV2 and TRBJ1-1; possible D gene TRBD1, 6 bases. Trimming removed 1 base from V and 4 bases from J, with 7 bases in between. CDR3 length: 13 residues. Germline V gene data show CDR1 as SNHLY and CDR2 as FYNNEI.

This clonotype is classed as medium-sized. The chain is built from TRBV18 and TRBJ2-7; the match to TRBD2 covers 7 bases. The trim removed 3 bases at V and 6 bases at J, leaving 20 bases unmatched. Germline assignment: CDR1 KGHSH and CDR2 LQKENI. The CDR3 runs 18 residues. Here the CDR3 DNA reads TGTGCCAGCTCACCGCAACCGATAAGCGGGAATGGCGTCGTCGAGCAGTACTTC. Protein product: CASSPQPISGNGVVEQYF.

The V and J genes are TRBV4-1 and TRBJ1-4, with D hard to call. The CDR3 has 12 amino acids. Germline V CDR1 and CDR2: MGHRA, YSYEKL. Trimming took off 0 bases at V and 8 bases at J, with 4 bases between the two ends. For the CDR3, the DNA is TGCGCCAGCAGCCAAGATGGCGAAAAACTGTTTTTT. It translates to CASSQDGEKLFF.

The chain carries TRBV20-1 and TRBJ1-1; possible D gene TRBD1, 6 bases. The V and J ends lost 6 bases and 0 bases respectively, with 8 bases between them. The CDR3 runs 12 residues. From germline, CDR1 is DFQATT and CDR2 SNEGSKA (reference sequence). The CDR3 DNA is TGCAGTGCCAGACAGGTGAACACTGAAGCTTTCTTT. Amino acids: CSARQVNTEAFF.

J is TRBJ2-7 and V is TRBV20-1; TRBD1 might be the D (5 bases). The CDR3 totals 14 residues. Trimming left V 1 base short and J 4 bases short, with 14 bases between. CDR1 and CDR2 (germline): DFQATT, SNEGSKA (reference sequence). CDR3 region: CSARGGPNSYEQYF. The CDR3 DNA reads as TGCAGTGCTAGAGGGGGCCCGAACAGTTACGAGCAGTACTTC.

The rearrangement joins TRBV12-5 to TRBJ1-3; D gene ambiguous. Germline-derived CDR1 and CDR2 are LGHNT and FRNRAP. This CDR3 region has 13 residues. V was shortened by 0 bases and J by 9 bases, with 9 bases between the two germline ends. CDR3 sequence (DNA): TGTGCTAGTGGTTTGGTACCTCCCCTCACCATATATTTT. Translating it yields CASGLVPPLTIYF.

By proportion, this clonotype is medium-sized. V and J are TRBV18 and TRBJ2-7, with D perhaps matching TRBD1 or TRBD2 (6 bases each). Trimming left V 2 bases short and J 3 bases short, with 14 bases between. The CDR3 contains 15 residues. Per germline, CDR1 KGHSH and CDR2 LQKENI. The CDR3 bases are TGTGCCAGCTCACCAGGGGGGACATTCATCTACGAGCAGTACTTC. As protein: CASSPGGTFIYEQYF.

By sample share, this clonotype is medium-sized. The chain is built from TRBV6-1 and TRBJ1-5, with no clear D. The CDR3 is made up of 15 amino acids. Germline lookup yields CDR1 MNHNS and CDR2 SASEGT. Trimming removed 7 bases at V and 1 base at J, with 14 bases between. The CDR3 loop is CASTLTGGSNQPQHF. The CDR3 DNA sequence: TGTGCCAGCACTTTGACCGGCGGGAGCAATCAGCCCCAGCATTTT.